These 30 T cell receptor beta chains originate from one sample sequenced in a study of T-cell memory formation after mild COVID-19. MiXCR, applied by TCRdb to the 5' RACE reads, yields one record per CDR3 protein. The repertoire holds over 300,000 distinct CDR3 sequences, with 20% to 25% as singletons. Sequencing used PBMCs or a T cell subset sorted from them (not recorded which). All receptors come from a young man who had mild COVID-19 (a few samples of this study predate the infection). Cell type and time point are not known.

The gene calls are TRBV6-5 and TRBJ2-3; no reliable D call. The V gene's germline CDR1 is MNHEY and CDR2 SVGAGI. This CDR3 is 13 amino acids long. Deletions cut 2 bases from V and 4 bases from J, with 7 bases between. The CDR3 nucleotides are TGTGCCAGCAGTTACGTGCACGCAGATACGCAGTATTTT. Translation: CASSYVHADTQYF.

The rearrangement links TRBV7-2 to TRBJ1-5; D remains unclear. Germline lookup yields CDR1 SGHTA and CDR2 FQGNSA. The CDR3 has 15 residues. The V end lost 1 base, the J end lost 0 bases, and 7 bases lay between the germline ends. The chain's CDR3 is CASSLVGSSNQPQHF. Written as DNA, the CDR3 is TGTGCCAGCAGCTTAGTGGGCTCTAGCAATCAGCCCCAGCATTTT.

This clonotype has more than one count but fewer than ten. Here the CDR3 reads CASSEGRMAYEQYF. DNA of the CDR3: TGTGCCAGCAGTGAAGGGAGGATGGCCTACGAGCAGTACTTC. The J gene is TRBJ2-7, the V gene TRBV6-1, with a tentative D call TRBD2 (5 bases). The CDR3 is made up of 14 amino acids. The germline CDR1 and CDR2 sequences are MNHNS and SASEGT. V lost 1 base, J lost 2 bases, and 9 bases lay in between.

CDR3: CASSGFGVRQPQHF. The CDR3 nucleotides read TGTGCCAGCAGCGGGTTTGGGGTTCGACAGCCCCAGCATTTT. The chain has TRBV21-1 and TRBJ1-5. TRBV21-1 is a known pseudogene. The CDR3 is 14 residues long.

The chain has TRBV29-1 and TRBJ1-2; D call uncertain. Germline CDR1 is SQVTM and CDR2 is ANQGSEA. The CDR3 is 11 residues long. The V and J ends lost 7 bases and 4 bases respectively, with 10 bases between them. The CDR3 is CSARRSYGYTF. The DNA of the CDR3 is TGCAGCGCCCGACGGAGCTATGGCTACACCTTC.

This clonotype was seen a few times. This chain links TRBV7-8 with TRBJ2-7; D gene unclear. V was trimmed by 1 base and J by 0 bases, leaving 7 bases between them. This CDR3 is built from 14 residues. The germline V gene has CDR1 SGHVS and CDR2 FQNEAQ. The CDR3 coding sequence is TGTGCCAGCAGCTTAGAGGCGAGCTCCTACGAGCAGTACTTC. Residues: CASSLEASSYEQYF.

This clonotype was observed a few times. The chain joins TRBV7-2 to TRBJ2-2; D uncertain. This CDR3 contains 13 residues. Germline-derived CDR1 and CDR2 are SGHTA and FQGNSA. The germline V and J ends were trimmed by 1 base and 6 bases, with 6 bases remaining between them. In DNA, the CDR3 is TGTGCCAGCAGCTTAGTAGGTTCCGGGGAGCTGTTTTTT. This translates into CASSLVGSGELFF.

CDR3 loop: CASSSPGGRVPDTGELFF. CDR3 in DNA: TGTGCCAGCAGTTCCCCCGGGGGGCGCGTTCCTGACACCGGGGAGCTGTTTTTT. The gene calls are TRBV7-9 and TRBJ2-2, with D tentatively TRBD2 (7 bases). This CDR3 has 18 amino acids. V lost 6 bases and J 3 bases, leaving 23 bases between the germline ends. In germline, CDR1 is SEHNR, CDR2 FQNEAQ (reference sequence).

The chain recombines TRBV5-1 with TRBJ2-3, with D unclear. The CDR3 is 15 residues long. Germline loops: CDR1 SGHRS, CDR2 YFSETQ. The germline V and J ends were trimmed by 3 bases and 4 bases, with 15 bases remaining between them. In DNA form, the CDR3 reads TGCGCCAGCAGCTCTCTGACTGAGCCGCCAGATACGCAGTATTTT. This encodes CASSSLTEPPDTQYF.

CDR3 nucleotide sequence: TGCGCCAGCAGCCAAGCAGTGGCAGGCGAGACCCAGTACTTC. This codes for CASSQAVAGETQYF. V and J are TRBV4-1 and TRBJ2-5; D gene unclear. Germline V CDR1 and CDR2: MGHRA, YSYEKL. The CDR3 spans 14 residues. The V gene lost 1 base and the J gene lost 5 bases, with 11 bases spanning the gap.

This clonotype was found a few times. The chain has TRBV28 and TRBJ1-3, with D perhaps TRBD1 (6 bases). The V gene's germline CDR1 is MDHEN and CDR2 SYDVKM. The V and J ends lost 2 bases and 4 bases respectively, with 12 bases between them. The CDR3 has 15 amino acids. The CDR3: CASSLAGAQGNTIYF. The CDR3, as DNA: TGTGCCAGCAGTTTAGCAGGGGCTCAAGGAAACACCATATATTTT.

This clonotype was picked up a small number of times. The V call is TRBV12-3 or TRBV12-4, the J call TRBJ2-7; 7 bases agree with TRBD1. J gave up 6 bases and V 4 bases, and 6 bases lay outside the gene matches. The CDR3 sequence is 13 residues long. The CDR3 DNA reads TGTGCCAGCAGTTCTTACAGGGGTTCCGAGCAGTACTTC. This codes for CASSSYRGSEQYF.

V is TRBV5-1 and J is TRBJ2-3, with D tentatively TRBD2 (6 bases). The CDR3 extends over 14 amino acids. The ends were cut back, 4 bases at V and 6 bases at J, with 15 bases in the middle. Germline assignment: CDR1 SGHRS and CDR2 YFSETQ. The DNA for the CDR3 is TGCGCCAGCAGCCCGGGGGATCCTTCGGATACGCAGTATTTT. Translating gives CASSPGDPSDTQYF.

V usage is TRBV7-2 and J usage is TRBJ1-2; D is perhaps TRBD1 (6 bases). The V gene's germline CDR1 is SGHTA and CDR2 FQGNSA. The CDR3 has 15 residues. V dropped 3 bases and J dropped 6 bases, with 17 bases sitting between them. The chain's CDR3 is CASSFLITGSNGYTF. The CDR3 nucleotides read TGTGCCAGCAGCTTTTTAATTACAGGGTCGAATGGCTACACCTTC.

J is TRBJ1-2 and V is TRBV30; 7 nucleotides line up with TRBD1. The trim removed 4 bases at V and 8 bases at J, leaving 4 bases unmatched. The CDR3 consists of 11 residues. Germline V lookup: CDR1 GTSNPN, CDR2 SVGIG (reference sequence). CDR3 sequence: CAWTTGDGYTF. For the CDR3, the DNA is TGTGCCTGGACCACAGGGGACGGCTACACCTTC. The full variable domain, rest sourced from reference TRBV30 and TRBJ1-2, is SQTIHQWPATLVQPVGSPLSLECTVEGTSNPNLYWYRQAAGRGLQLLFYSVGIGQISSEVPQNLSASRPQDRQFILSSKKLLLSDSGFYLCAWTTGDGYTFGSGTRLTVV.

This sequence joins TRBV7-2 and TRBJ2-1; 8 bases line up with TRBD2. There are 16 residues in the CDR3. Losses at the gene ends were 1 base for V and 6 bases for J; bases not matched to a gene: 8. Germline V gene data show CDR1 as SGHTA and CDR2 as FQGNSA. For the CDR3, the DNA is TGTGCCAGCAGCTTAGTGGGACTAGATATCTCCAATGAGCAGTTCTTC. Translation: CASSLVGLDISNEQFF.

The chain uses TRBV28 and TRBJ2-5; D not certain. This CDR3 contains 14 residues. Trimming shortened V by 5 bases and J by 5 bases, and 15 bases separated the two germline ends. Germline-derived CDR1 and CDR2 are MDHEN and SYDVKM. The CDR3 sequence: CASSLEVRWETQYF. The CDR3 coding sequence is TGTGCCAGCAGTCTGGAAGTCCGGTGGGAGACCCAGTACTTC.

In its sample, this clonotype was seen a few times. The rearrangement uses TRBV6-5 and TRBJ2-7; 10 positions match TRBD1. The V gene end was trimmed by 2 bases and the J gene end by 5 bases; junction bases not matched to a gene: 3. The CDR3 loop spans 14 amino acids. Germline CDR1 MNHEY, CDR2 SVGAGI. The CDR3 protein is CASSYETGGHEQYV. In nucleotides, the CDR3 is TGTGCCAGCAGTTACGAGACAGGGGGCCACGAGCAGTACGTC.

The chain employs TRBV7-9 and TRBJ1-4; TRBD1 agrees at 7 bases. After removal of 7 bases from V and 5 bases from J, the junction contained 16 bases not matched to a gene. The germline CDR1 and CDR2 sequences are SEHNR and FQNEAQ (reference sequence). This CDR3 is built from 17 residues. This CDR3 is CASTTPQGESANEKLFF. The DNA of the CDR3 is TGTGCCAGCACCACCCCCCAGGGGGAAAGCGCAAATGAAAAACTGTTTTTT.

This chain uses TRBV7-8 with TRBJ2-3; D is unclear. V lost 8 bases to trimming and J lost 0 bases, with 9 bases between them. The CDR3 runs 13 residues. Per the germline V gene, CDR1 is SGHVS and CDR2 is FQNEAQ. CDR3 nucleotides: TGTGCCAGCGATGTCTCTAGCACAGATACGCAGTATTTT. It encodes CASDVSSTDTQYF. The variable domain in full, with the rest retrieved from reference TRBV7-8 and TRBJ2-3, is GAGVSQSPRYKVAKRGQDVALRCDPISGHVSLFWYQQALGQGPEFLTYFQNEAQLDKSGLPSDRFFAERPEGSVSTLKIQRTQQEDSAVYLCASDVSSTDTQYFGPGTRLTVL.

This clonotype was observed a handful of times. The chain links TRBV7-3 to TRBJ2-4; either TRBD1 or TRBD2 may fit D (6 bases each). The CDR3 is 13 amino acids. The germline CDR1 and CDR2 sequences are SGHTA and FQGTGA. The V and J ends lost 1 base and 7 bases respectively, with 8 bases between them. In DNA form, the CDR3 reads TGTGCCAGCAGCTTAAAAGGGGGGAACATTCAGTACTTC. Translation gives CASSLKGGNIQYF.

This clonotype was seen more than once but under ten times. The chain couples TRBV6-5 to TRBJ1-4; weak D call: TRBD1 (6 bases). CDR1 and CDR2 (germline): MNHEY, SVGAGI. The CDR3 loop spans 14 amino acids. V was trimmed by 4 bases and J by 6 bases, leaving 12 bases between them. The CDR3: CASSSPHRDEKLFF. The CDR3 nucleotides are TGTGCCAGCAGTTCACCGCACAGGGATGAAAAACTGTTTTTT.

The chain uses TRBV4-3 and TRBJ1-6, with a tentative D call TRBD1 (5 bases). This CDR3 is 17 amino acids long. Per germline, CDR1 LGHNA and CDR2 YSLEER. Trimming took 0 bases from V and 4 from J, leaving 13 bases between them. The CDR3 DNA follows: TGCGCCAGCAGCCAAGATAAGGGGATGGGGTATAATTCACCCCTCCACTTT. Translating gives CASSQDKGMGYNSPLHF.

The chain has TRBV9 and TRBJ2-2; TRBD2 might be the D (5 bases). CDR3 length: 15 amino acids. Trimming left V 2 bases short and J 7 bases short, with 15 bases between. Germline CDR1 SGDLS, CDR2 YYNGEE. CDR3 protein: CASSVGYNGIGELFF. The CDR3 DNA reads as TGTGCCAGCAGCGTCGGGTATAACGGGATCGGGGAGCTGTTTTTT.

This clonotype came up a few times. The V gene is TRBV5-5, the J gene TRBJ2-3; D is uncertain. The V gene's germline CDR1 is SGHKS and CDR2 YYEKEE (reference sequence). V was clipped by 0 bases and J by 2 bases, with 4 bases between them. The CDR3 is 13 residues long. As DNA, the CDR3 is TGTGCCAGCAGCTTGGCCAACACAGATACGCAGTATTTT. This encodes CASSLANTDTQYF.

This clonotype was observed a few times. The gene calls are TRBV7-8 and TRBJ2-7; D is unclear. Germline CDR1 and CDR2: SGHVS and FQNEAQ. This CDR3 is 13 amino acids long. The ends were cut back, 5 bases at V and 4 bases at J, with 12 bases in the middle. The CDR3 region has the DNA TGTGCCAGCAGCCTATGGGGTGGGTACGAGCAGTACTTC. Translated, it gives CASSLWGGYEQYF.

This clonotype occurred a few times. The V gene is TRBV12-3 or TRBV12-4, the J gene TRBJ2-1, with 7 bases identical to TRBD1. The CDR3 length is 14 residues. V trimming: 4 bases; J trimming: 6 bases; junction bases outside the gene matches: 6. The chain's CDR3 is CASSYGGQSNEQFF. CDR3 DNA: TGTGCCAGCAGTTATGGGGGACAGTCCAATGAGCAGTTCTTC.

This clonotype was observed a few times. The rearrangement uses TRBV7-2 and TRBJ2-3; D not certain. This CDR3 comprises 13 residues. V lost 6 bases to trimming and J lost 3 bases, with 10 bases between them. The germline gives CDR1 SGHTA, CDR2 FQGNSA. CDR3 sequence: CASRLQLTDTQYF. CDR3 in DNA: TGTGCCAGCAGGCTCCAGCTGACAGATACGCAGTATTTT. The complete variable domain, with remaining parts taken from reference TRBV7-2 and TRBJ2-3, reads GAGVSQSPSNKVTEKGKDVELRCDPISGHTALYWYRQSLGQGLEFLIYFQGNSAPDKSGLPSDRFSAERTGGSVSTLTIQRTQQEDSAVYLCASRLQLTDTQYFGPGTRLTVL.

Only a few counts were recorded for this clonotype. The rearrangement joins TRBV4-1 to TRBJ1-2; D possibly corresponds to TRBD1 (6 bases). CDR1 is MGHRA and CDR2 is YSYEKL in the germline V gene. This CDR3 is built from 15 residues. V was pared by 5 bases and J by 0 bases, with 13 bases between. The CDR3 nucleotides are TGCGCCAGCAGCGCCGGGACACAGACTAACTATGGCTACACCTTC. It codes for CASSAGTQTNYGYTF.

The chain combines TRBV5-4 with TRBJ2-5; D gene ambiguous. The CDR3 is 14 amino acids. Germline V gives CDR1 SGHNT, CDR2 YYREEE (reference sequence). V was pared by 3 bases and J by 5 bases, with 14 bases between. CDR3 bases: TGTGCCAGCAGCTCAACAAGGTCGGGTGAGACCCAGTACTTC. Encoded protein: CASSSTRSGETQYF. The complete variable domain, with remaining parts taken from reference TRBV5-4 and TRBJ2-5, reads ETGVTQSPTHLIKTRGQQVTLRCSSQSGHNTVSWYQQALGQGPQFIFQYYREEENGRGNFPPRFSGLQFPNYSSELNVNALELDDSALYLCASSSTRSGETQYFGPGTRLLVL.